One sample yielded the 28 T cell receptor beta chains listed below, sequenced in a study of blood T cell repertoires in COVID-19. Assay used: immunoSEQ multiplex PCR; TCRdb lists only in-frame clones, some missing. The sample gives 200,000 to 250,000 clones, around 84% of which show up once; roughly 18% is in the top ten. The sequencing sample was made of peripheral blood. Receptors originate from a woman at least 80 years old with active or convalescent COVID-19.

This clone appeared a few times. The CDR3 spells CARSLRGTYEQYF. CDR3 DNA: TGTGCCAGAAGCTTGAGGGGTACCTACGAGCAGTACTTC. The chain carries TRBV5-3 and TRBJ2-7, with TRBD1 as a possible D gene (5 bases). TRBV5-3 is placed among ORFs of uncertain function. CDR3 size: 13 residues. V shed 1 base and J shed 2 bases, with 7 bases lying between them.

This chain links TRBV6-5 with TRBJ1-5; D call uncertain. The CDR3 covers 15 residues. The germline V gene has CDR1 MNHEY and CDR2 SVGAGI. V lost 4 bases, J lost 0 bases, and 10 bases lay in between. CDR3 in amino acids: CASSSYGDSNQPQHF. The DNA of the CDR3 is TGTGCCAGCAGTTCGTACGGAGATAGCAATCAGCCCCAGCATTTT.

The chain couples TRBV6-5 to TRBJ1-2, with 7 bases identical to TRBD1. The CDR3 is 15 residues long. The V segment lost 11 bases and the J segment 0 bases; nucleotides outside the gene matches: 12. Germline CDR1 and CDR2: MNHEY and SVGAGI. Here the CDR3 reads CASRGLDRANYGYTF. As DNA, the CDR3 is TGTGCCTCACGAGGTCTCGACAGGGCTAACTATGGCTACACCTTC.

The chain employs TRBV13 and TRBJ2-7; D unclear. The CDR3 covers 13 residues. V gave up 0 bases and J gave up 5 bases, with 8 bases separating them. Looked up from germline, CDR1 is PRHDT and CDR2 is FYEKMQ (reference sequence). CDR3 loop: CASSLGKLHEQYF. CDR3 DNA sequence: TGTGCCAGCAGCTTAGGGAAGCTCCACGAGCAGTACTTC.

The J gene is TRBJ2-1, the V gene TRBV18; the D gene is possibly TRBD2 (5 bases). Per the germline V gene, CDR1 is KGHSH and CDR2 is LQKENI. The CDR3 contains 14 residues. The V gene lost 5 bases and the J gene lost 0 bases, with 8 bases spanning the gap. Here the CDR3 DNA reads TGTGCCAGCTCAGGAGGCAGCTCCTACAATGAGCAGTTCTTC. Protein sequence: CASSGGSSYNEQFF.

The chain combines TRBV23-1 with TRBJ1-2, with 7 bases lining up with TRBD1. TRBV23-1 is an ORF; its function is uncertain. The trim removed 9 bases at V and 8 bases at J, leaving 15 bases unmatched. The CDR3 loop spans 14 amino acids. This CDR3 reads CARTQDRVGFGYTF. The CDR3 bases are TGCGCCAGGACCCAAGACAGGGTGGGATTCGGCTACACCTTC.

In this sample, this clone turned up once. In nucleotides, the CDR3 is TGTGCCACAAGAGCGGGGGCCCTCACAGATACGCAGTATTTT. Encoded protein: CATRAGALTDTQYF. The rearrangement joins TRBV10-3 to TRBJ2-3, with 8 positions matching TRBD2. CDR3 length equals 14 residues. Germline CDR1 ENHRY, CDR2 SYGVKD. With 10 bases clipped from V and 2 bases from J, the junction kept 8 bases outside the gene matches.

The J gene is TRBJ2-7, the V gene TRBV7-2; D ambiguous. The CDR3 consists of 11 residues. Trimming removed 3 bases from V and 3 bases from J, with 3 bases in between. Germline-derived CDR1 and CDR2 are SGHTA and FQGNSA. DNA for the CDR3: TGTGCCAGCAGCTTCAACTACGAGCAGTACTTC. It translates to CASSFNYEQYF.

The V call is TRBV29-1, the J call TRBJ2-1, with 9 nucleotides matching TRBD2. This CDR3 contains 15 residues. CDR1 SQVTM and CDR2 ANQGSEA come from the germline V gene. Trimming cost V 6 bases and J 2 bases; bases outside gene matches: 8. The CDR3 loop is CSVSKASGTYNEQFF. DNA of the CDR3: TGCAGCGTCTCAAAAGCTAGCGGGACCTACAATGAGCAGTTCTTC.

The V and J genes are TRBV24-1 and TRBJ2-7; TRBD1 matches 7 bases. The CDR3 runs 12 residues. Germline assignment: CDR1 KGHDR and CDR2 SFDVKD. With 9 bases clipped from V and 4 bases from J, the junction kept 5 bases outside the gene matches. The CDR3 region is CATGQEKYEQYF. CDR3 nucleotide sequence: TGTGCCACCGGACAGGAAAAGTACGAGCAGTACTTC.

This clone came up once. The genes are TRBV5-5 and TRBJ1-1, with 7 bases fitting TRBD1. V dropped 5 bases and J dropped 0; count of bases not matched to a gene: 4. The CDR3 has 14 amino acids. Germline-derived CDR1 and CDR2 are SGHKS and YYEKEE (reference sequence). The CDR3 DNA reads as TGTGCCAGCAGGGGGACAGCCATGAACACTGAAGCTTTCTTT. Its protein product is CASRGTAMNTEAFF. Full variable domain (rest looked up from reference TRBV5-5 and TRBJ1-1): DAGVTQSPTHLIKTRGQQVTLRCSPISGHKSVSWYQQVLGQGPQFIFQYYEKEERGRGNFPDRFSARQFPNYSSELNVNALLLGDSALYLCASRGTAMNTEAFFGQGTRLTVV.

The rearrangement joins TRBV28 to TRBJ1-2; 7 nucleotides align to TRBD1. Trimming at V came to 6 bases and at J to 4 bases, leaving 8 bases not matched to a gene. Germline assignment: CDR1 MDHEN and CDR2 SYDVKM. CDR3 length equals 14 residues. The CDR3 DNA reads TGTGCCAGCAGGCCGGGACAGCCTTTCTATGGCTACACCTTC. This translates into CASRPGQPFYGYTF.

This clone was seen once. J is TRBJ2-3 and V is TRBV18; D is unresolved. The CDR3 covers 15 residues. V gave up 3 bases and J gave up 3 bases, with 13 bases separating them. CDR1 KGHSH and CDR2 LQKENI come from the germline V gene. CDR3: CASSPGSLWTDTQYF. DNA of the CDR3: TGTGCCAGCTCACCGGGCTCATTGTGGACAGATACGCAGTATTTT. The variable domain in full, completed from reference TRBV18 and TRBJ2-3, reads NAGVMQNPRHLVRRRGQEARLRCSPMKGHSHVYWYRQLPEEGLKFMVYLQKENIIDESGMPKERFSAEFPKEGPSILRIQQVVRGDSAAYFCASSPGSLWTDTQYFGPGTRLTVL.

V is TRBV9 and J is TRBJ2-5; 8 bases align to TRBD1. This CDR3 is built from 14 residues. Trimming took 2 bases from V and 4 from J; bases not matched to a gene: 4. Germline V gene sequence: CDR1 SGDLS, CDR2 YYNGEE. DNA for the CDR3: TGTGCCAGCAGCGTTCCAGGGGGCGCAGAGACCCAGTACTTC. As protein: CASSVPGGAETQYF.

The chain's CDR3 is CASSPHSGQGSEKLFF. CDR3 bases: TGTGCCAGCAGCCCACATTCGGGGCAGGGGAGCGAAAAACTGTTTTTT. The chain carries TRBV11-3 and TRBJ1-4, with a weak D call TRBD1 (6 bases). CDR1 SGHNT and CDR2 YENEEA come from the germline V gene. V lost 5 bases to trimming and J lost 8 bases, with 21 bases between them. This CDR3 spans 16 amino acids.

The chain employs TRBV30 and TRBJ1-1, with TRBD1 matching over 8 bases. Germline V gives CDR1 GTSNPN, CDR2 SVGIG (reference sequence). V lost 4 bases, J lost 5 bases, and 6 bases stayed unmatched. CDR3 size: 13 residues. Here the CDR3 reads CAWTGGRVTEAFF. The CDR3, as DNA: TGTGCCTGGACAGGGGGCCGGGTTACTGAAGCTTTCTTT.

This sequence joins TRBV5-1 and TRBJ1-1; TRBD1 aligns across 7 bases. The CDR3 totals 14 residues. Germline V gene sequence: CDR1 SGHRS, CDR2 YFSETQ. J lost 3 bases, V lost 3 bases, and 5 bases had no gene match. CDR3 DNA sequence: TGCGCCAGCAGCTCACAGGGGACGGACACTGAAGCTTTCTTT. Translating gives CASSSQGTDTEAFF.

J is TRBJ1-4 and V is TRBV5-1; 8 bases map to TRBD1. Losses at the gene ends were 4 bases for V and 7 bases for J; bases not matched to a gene: 9. CDR3 length: 15 residues. Per germline, CDR1 SGHRS and CDR2 YFSETQ. CDR3 sequence: CASSGQGGIAEKLFF. CDR3 nucleotide sequence: TGCGCCAGCAGCGGACAGGGCGGCATAGCTGAAAAACTGTTTTTT.

As for this clone: At the DNA level, this CDR3 is encoded by other sequences in the same sample as well. The genes are TRBV7-9 and TRBJ2-2; D ambiguous. Germline values: CDR1 SEHNR, CDR2 FQNEAQ (reference sequence). This CDR3 region has 12 residues. V lost 5 bases, J lost 5 bases, and 6 bases lay in between. CDR3 sequence (DNA): TGTGCCAGCAGCCTACGGACCGGGGAGCTGTTTTTT. Translation gives CASSLRTGELFF.

The V call is TRBV19, the J call TRBJ2-7; 7 bases are a match to TRBD1. J lost 2 bases, V lost 5 bases, and 6 bases had no gene match. The CDR3 has 14 residues. Germline values: CDR1 LNHDA, CDR2 SQIVND (reference sequence). The CDR3 DNA reads TGTGCCAGTAGTGTCGGGCAGGGGGCCTACGAGCAGTACTTC. This gives the protein CASSVGQGAYEQYF.

V gene TRBV10-1 combines with J gene TRBJ2-7, with D perhaps matching TRBD2 (6 bases). The CDR3 contains 15 residues. In germline, CDR1 is WNHNN, CDR2 SYGVQD (reference sequence). V dropped 7 bases and J dropped 0 bases, with 16 bases sitting between them. CDR3 loop: CASTGGRAFSYEQYF. DNA of the CDR3: TGCGCCAGCACCGGAGGGCGGGCTTTCTCCTACGAGCAGTACTTC.

The J gene is TRBJ2-7, the V gene TRBV3-1 (or the pseudogene TRBV3-2); 8 nucleotides line up with TRBD1. Germline V gene sequence: CDR1 LGHDT, CDR2 YNNKEL (reference sequence). The CDR3 length is 14 residues. V lost 4 bases to trimming and J lost 1 base; unmatched junction nucleotides: 3. The CDR3 reads CASSRDRLSYEQYF. CDR3 DNA: TGTGCCAGCAGCCGGGACAGGCTTTCCTACGAGCAGTACTTC.

The CDR3 reads CASSYRDSTYEQYF. CDR3 bases: TGTGCCAGCAGCTACCGGGACTCCACCTACGAGCAGTACTTC. V and J are TRBV7-2 and TRBJ2-7; D may be TRBD2 (6 bases). The CDR3 runs 14 residues. V was clipped by 4 bases and J by 2 bases, with 12 bases between them. The germline gives CDR1 SGHTA, CDR2 FQGNSA.

The rearrangement links TRBV2 to TRBJ2-1; D is unclear. With 5 bases removed from V and 4 bases from J, the gap between germline ends came to 3 bases. The germline gives CDR1 SNHLY, CDR2 FYNNEI. This CDR3 has 11 residues. The CDR3, as DNA: TGTGCCAGCAGTTCGTACAATGAGCAGTTCTTC. Translated, it gives CASSSYNEQFF. The full variable domain, rest sourced from reference TRBV2 and TRBJ2-1, is EPEVTQTPSHQVTQMGQEVILRCVPISNHLYFYWYRQILGQKVEFLVSFYNNEISEKSEIFDDQFSVERPDGSNFTLKIRSTKLEDSAMYFCASSSYNEQFFGPGTRLTVL.

The chain carries TRBV28 and TRBJ1-5; 11 bases are a match to TRBD1. The ends lost 3 bases at V and 3 bases at J; junction bases unmatched: 4. Germline CDR1 MDHEN, CDR2 SYDVKM. The CDR3 has 16 residues. CDR3 loop: CASSLSGQGANQPQHF. As DNA, the CDR3 is TGTGCCAGCAGTTTGTCCGGACAGGGGGCCAATCAGCCCCAGCATTTT.

V and J are TRBV30 and TRBJ1-5, with 10 bases aligning to TRBD1. Germline V lookup: CDR1 GTSNPN, CDR2 SVGIG (reference sequence). V trimming: 1 base; J trimming: 7 bases; junction bases outside the gene matches: 4. The CDR3 is made up of 14 amino acids. Written as DNA, the CDR3 is TGTGCCTGGAGTGGACAGGGGGCTGGGCAGCCCCAGCATTTT. Translating it yields CAWSGQGAGQPQHF.

Ten or more counts support this clone. This chain joins TRBV6-2 or TRBV6-3 and TRBJ2-1; the match to TRBD1 covers 9 bases. Germline V gene sequence: CDR1 MNHEY, CDR2 SVGEGT. The CDR3 has 16 amino acids. V gave up 5 bases and J gave up 5 bases; unmatched junction bases: 10. This CDR3 is CASSPPGTGKNNEQFF. The CDR3 DNA reads TGTGCCAGCAGTCCCCCCGGGACAGGGAAGAACAATGAGCAGTTCTTC.

The chain uses TRBV28 and TRBJ1-1; possible D gene TRBD1, 5 bases. V was pared by 6 bases and J by 7 bases, with 9 bases between. From germline, CDR1 is MDHEN and CDR2 SYDVKM. The CDR3 sequence is 11 residues long. CDR3 loop: CASSRQLEAFF. The CDR3, as DNA: TGTGCCAGCAGCAGACAGCTTGAAGCTTTCTTT.